This TCR beta chain came from a study of regulatory T cells in long-lasting Graves disease. Whole-study results and caveats: Persistent-disease Graves' patients showed less TCR diversity than new cases.

Time point meaning: persistent/refractory GD, antithyroid drugs over 5 years with positive TRAb. PBMCs were the source of the RNA used for TCR sequencing. It was an endocrinology department in Xi'an, China, that provided the patients. Construction of the TCR beta libraries employed iRepertoire HTBI primers in conjunction with Arm-PCR of CDR3 regions. TCRdb recomputed calls from the multiplex PCR reads with MiXCR, one row per CDR3 protein. The sample carries roughly 450,000 distinct CDR3 sequences, around a fifth recorded once. CDR3 size: 15 residues. The V end was cut by 7 bases, the J end by 0 bases, with 13 bases between. CDR1 and CDR2 (germline): SNHLY, FYNNEI. Turning to this clonotype: No antigen is known for it.

The rearrangement links TRBV2 to TRBJ1-3; D gene unclear. Here the sequenced sample was peripheral blood mononuclear cells (PBMCs), taken when the disease was refractory, from a patient treated with antithyroid drugs. The sequence was obtained from a female donor with Graves disease. The CDR3 nucleotides are TGTGCCAGCACTCCTGGGTTCTTCTCTGGAAACACCATATATTTT. Residues: CASTPGFFSGNTIYF.